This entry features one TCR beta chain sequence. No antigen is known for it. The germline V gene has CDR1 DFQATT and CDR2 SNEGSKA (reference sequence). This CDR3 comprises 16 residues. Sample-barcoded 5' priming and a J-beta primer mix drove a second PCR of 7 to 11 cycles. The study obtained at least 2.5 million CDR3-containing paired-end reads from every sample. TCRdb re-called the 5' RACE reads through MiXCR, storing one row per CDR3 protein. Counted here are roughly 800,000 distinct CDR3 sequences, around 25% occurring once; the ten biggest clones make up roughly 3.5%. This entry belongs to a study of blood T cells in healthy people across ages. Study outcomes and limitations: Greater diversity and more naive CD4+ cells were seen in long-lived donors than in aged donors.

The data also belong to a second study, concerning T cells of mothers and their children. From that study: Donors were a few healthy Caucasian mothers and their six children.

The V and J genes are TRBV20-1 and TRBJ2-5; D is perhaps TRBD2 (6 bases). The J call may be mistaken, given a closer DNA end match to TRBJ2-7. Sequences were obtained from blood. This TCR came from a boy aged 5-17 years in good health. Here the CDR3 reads CSARGRYLEGNYEQYF. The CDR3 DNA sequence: TGCAGTGCTAGAGGGCGGTACCTGGAGGGTAACTACGAGCAGTACTTC.